This T cell receptor (beta chain) was found in a study of T cells in Graves' hyperthyroidism and ophthalmopathy. This clonotype was counted a single time. Possible read error: a much larger clone is one base away. Germline V gives CDR1 SNHLY, CDR2 FYNNEI. Trimming took 3 bases from V and 7 from J, leaving 16 bases between them. This CDR3 is built from 15 residues. Researchers amplified the TCR beta CDR3 regions from RNA transcripts. A set of HTBI primers served as the primers for a first-round RT-PCR of the TCR CDR3. One entry per CDR3 protein results from TCRdb running MiXCR on the multiplex PCR reads. The table lists fewer than 400,000 distinct CDR3 sequences, 16% of them singletons, with 33% in the top ten.

This chain joins TRBV2 and TRBJ1-5; D uncertain. The source material was blood. The receptor was derived from a man aged 25-45 years with Graves' hyperthyroidism. In DNA, the CDR3 is TGTGCCAGCAGTGATTCGGGCCCGCGGATGCAGCCCCAGCATTTT. Its translation: CASSDSGPRMQPQHF.